The rows below give T cell receptor beta chains drawn from one sample of a study of identical twins. From the 5' RACE reads, TCRdb called clonotypes with MiXCR, one entry per CDR3 protein. The top ten clones hold approximately 1.6% of a sample with hundreds of thousands of distinct CDR3 sequences, 5.5% to 7.5% of them seen once. Sequenced: naive T cells sorted from blood. These receptor sequences come from a man younger than 35 in good health. The CDR3 runs from the conserved cysteine through the conserved F or W. The D gene is left open where the match is weak. Rows give clone size only sometimes, using once, few, many, or a class for an expanded clone.

size	D	V	length	J	DNA	CDR3
few	TRBD2	TRBV29-1	15	TRBJ2-1	TGCAGCGTGGCTCCGACTAGCGGAACCTACAATGAGCAGTTCTTC	CSVAPTSGTYNEQFF
many	TRBD1	TRBV27	21	TRBJ2-6	TGTGCCAGCAGTTTCACCGCCCGGGACAGGGGCCCTAGCTCTGGGGCCAACGTCCTGACTTTC	CASSFTARDRGPSSGANVLTF
-	-	TRBV28	13	TRBJ2-5	TGTGCCAGCAGTTTAGAAGGGGTGGAGACCCAGTACTTC	CASSLEGVETQYF
few	-	TRBV28	17	TRBJ2-1	TGTGCCAGCAGCTCCCAGGGCGCAAGGTGGGGTTACAATGAGCAGTTCTTC	CASSSQGARWGYNEQFF
many	-	TRBV12-3/TRBV12-4	11	TRBJ1-5	TGTGCCAGCACCCAAAGTGGGCCCCAGCATTTT	CASTQSGPQHF
few	TRBD2	TRBV7-9	16	TRBJ2-1	TGTGCCAGCAGCCCATTGGTGGGGAGCGGGAGAGGAGAGCAGTTCTTC	CASSPLVGSGRGEQFF
few	TRBD1	TRBV5-1	15	TRBJ1-2	TGCGCCAGCAGCTTGGGTCAGGACAGGGGTTCTGGCTACACCTTC	CASSLGQDRGSGYTF
few	-	TRBV9	16	TRBJ2-2	TGTGCCAGCACCCGGACGGTGGGGATGAACACCGGGGAGCTGTTTTTT	CASTRTVGMNTGELFF
few	-	TRBV6-5	11	TRBJ1-2	TGTGCCAGCGGGGGAGGGAATGGCTACACCTTC	CASGGGNGYTF
few	-	TRBV6-2/TRBV6-3	16	TRBJ2-7	TGTGCCAGCAGTTACTCGAGAGGTGGCGGGTCGGACGAGCAGTACTTC	CASSYSRGGGSDEQYF
many	TRBD2	TRBV7-8	15	TRBJ2-2	TGTGCCAGCAGCCCGAGACTAGCGGGGACCGGGGAGCTGTTTTTT	CASSPRLAGTGELFF
-	TRBD2	TRBV7-9	17	TRBJ2-3	TGTGCCAGCAGCCCCACCGGCCTAGCGGGGAGCACAGATACGCAGTATTTT	CASSPTGLAGSTDTQYF
-	-	TRBV12-3/TRBV12-4	15	TRBJ2-3	TGTGCCAGCAGTCCGGACCGAGGCATCACAGATACGCAGTATTTT	CASSPDRGITDTQYF
many	-	TRBV24-1	14	TRBJ2-4	TGTGCCACCGCAGATGGGGGAGCCAAAAACATTCAGTACTTC	CATADGGAKNIQYF
few	TRBD2	TRBV5-1	15	TRBJ2-7	TGCGCCAGCAGCTTGTCAAAGCGGGAGGGGCGGGAGCAGTACTTC	CASSLSKREGREQYF
-	-	TRBV5-1	13	TRBJ1-1	TGCGCCAGCAGCGTTTCTGCGGGAACTGAAGCTTTCTTT	CASSVSAGTEAFF
few	TRBD1	TRBV4-2	15	TRBJ1-2	TGTGCCAGCAGCCAAGGGGGACAGGGACCCTATGGCTACACCTTC	CASSQGGQGPYGYTF
many	-	TRBV21-1	17	TRBJ2-5	TGTGCCAGCAGCAAGCTCATGGGGGCATCATTCCAAGAGACCCAGTACTTC	CASSKLMGASFQETQYF
many	-	TRBV6-5	17	TRBJ1-4	TGTGCCAGCAGTTACTCCAGTTGGGGGGGCCGAGATGAAAAACTGTTTTTT	CASSYSSWGGRDEKLFF
many	-	TRBV6-5	14	TRBJ2-5	TGTGCCAGCAGTTACTCGACAGGAAAAGAGACCCAGTACTTC	CASSYSTGKETQYF
many	TRBD2	TRBV20-1	15	TRBJ2-2	TGCAGTGCTAGTGGCCTAGCGGGAGTATCCGGGGAGCTGTTTTTT	CSASGLAGVSGELFF
-	TRBD2	TRBV7-2	14	TRBJ2-1	TGTGCCAGCAGCTTAGTAGCGGGAGCGGGTGAGCAGTTCTTC	CASSLVAGAGEQFF
-	-	TRBV25-1	17	TRBJ2-2	TGTGCCAGCAGTGAAGTCCTTGCAGGGGCTAACACCGGGGAGCTGTTTTTT	CASSEVLAGANTGELFF
many	-	TRBV5-1	11	TRBJ2-1	TGCGCCAGCAGCCCAGGTTGGGAGCAGTTCTTC	CASSPGWEQFF
-	-	TRBV7-6	16	TRBJ1-4	TGTGCCAGCAGCTTATACAACGGCAACGAGGGTGAAAAACTGTTTTTT	CASSLYNGNEGEKLFF
-	-	TRBV20-1	16	TRBJ2-1	TGCAGTGCCTTTACTCGGGGGGCGACCCCCTACAATGAGCAGTTCTTC	CSAFTRGATPYNEQFF
few	-	TRBV20-1	12	TRBJ1-1	TGCAGTGCTAGAGATGGGCGGACTGAAGCTTTCTTT	CSARDGRTEAFF
many	-	TRBV10-2	13	TRBJ1-2	TGCGCCAGCAGTGCTCAGCTTAACTATGGCTACACCTTC	CASSAQLNYGYTF
-	TRBD2	TRBV7-6	16	TRBJ2-3	TGTGCCAGCAGCGGAGGGACTAGCGGGGTGGTGGGTCCGCAGTATTTT	CASSGGTSGVVGPQYF
many	-	TRBV28	15	TRBJ2-7	TGTGCCAGCAGTTTCGCGACAGTGAGCTCCTACGAGCAGTACTTC	CASSFATVSSYEQYF